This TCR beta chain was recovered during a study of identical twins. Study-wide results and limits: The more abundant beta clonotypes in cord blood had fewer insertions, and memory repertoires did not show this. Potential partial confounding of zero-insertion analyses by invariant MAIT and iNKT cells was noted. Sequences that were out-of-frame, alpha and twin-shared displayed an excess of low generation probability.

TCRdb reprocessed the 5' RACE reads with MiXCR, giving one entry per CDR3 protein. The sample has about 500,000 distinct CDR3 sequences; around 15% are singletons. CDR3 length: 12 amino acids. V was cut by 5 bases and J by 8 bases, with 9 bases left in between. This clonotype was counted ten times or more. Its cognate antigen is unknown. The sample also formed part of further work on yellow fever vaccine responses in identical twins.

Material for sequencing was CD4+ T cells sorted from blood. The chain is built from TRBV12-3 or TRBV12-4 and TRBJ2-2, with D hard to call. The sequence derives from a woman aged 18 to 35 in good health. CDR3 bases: TGTGCCAGCAGTCTCACGAGGGGGGAGCTGTTTTTT. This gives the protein CASSLTRGELFF.